What follows describes a single TCR beta chain. Its antigen is still unknown. This specimen belongs to a study of response to subunit inactivated influenza vaccine. Study results and caveats: The study's authors posited that every seasonal influenza vaccination enlists few new T cells.

TCRdb ran MiXCR on the RT-PCR reads and lists one entry per CDR3 protein. This sample carries about 780,000 distinct CDR3 sequences, approximately 17% of them seen once, and the ten largest clones take roughly a tenth. Sequenced here: PBMCs from blood, sampled about 5 days after vaccination. The clonotype was recovered from a man in his fifties who received an inactivated influenza vaccine.

CDR3 DNA: TGCAGTGCTAGTGACGCGGGGGACACAGATACGCAGTATTTT. The encoded protein is CSASDAGDTDTQYF. J is TRBJ2-3 and V is TRBV20-1; 7 bases match TRBD2. Unmatched junction bases numbered 5, after V lost 3 bases and J lost 2 bases. The V gene's germline CDR1 is DFQATT and CDR2 SNEGSKA (reference sequence). The CDR3 loop spans 14 amino acids.